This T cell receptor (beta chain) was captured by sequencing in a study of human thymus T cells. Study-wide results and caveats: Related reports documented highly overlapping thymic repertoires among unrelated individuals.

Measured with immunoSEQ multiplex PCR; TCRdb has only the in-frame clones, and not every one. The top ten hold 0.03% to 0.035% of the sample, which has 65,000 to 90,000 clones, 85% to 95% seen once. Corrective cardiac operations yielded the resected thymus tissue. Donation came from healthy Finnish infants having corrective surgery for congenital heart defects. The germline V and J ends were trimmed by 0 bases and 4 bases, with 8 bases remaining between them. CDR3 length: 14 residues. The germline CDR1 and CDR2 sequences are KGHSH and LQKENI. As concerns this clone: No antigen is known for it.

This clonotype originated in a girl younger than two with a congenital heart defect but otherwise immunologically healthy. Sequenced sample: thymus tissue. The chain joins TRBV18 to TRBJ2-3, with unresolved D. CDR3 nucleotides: TGTGCCAGCTCACCACCGACGGGTGCAGATACGCAGTATTTT. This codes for CASSPPTGADTQYF.